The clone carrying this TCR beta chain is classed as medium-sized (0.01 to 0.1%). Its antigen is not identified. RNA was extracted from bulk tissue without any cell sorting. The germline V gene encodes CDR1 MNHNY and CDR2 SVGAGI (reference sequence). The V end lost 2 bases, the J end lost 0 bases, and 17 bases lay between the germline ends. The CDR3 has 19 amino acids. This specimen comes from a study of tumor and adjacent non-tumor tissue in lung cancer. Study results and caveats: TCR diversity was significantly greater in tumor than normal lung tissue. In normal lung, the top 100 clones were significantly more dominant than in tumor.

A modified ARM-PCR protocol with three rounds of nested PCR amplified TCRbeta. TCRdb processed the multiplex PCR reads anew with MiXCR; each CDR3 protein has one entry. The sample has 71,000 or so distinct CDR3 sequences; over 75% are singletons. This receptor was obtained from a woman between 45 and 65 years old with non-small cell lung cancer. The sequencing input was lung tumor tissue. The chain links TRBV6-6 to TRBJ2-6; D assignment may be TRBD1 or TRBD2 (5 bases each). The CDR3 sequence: CASSYPRDGWNSGANVLTF. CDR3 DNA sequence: TGTGCCAGCAGTTACCCGAGGGACGGATGGAACTCTGGGGCCAACGTCCTGACTTTC.